These T cell receptor beta chains were read from a single sample in a study of blood T cell repertoires in COVID-19. Profiling relied on immunoSEQ multiplex PCR, and the TCRdb table lists in-frame clones only, not all of them. In the table there are about 140,000 clones, approximately 87% of which are singletons. The sample comprised PBMCs or T cells enriched from blood (not recorded which). These receptor sequences come from a man aged 60-69 years who had recovered from COVID-19. CDR3s include the opening cysteine and the closing phenylalanine or tryptophan. The D gene is left open where the match is weak. Part of the rows lack a size; the others show once, few, many or a class for expanded clones.

size: NA; D: TRBD1; V: TRBV5-1; J: TRBJ2-2; DNA: TGCGCCAGCAGCTACGGACAGGGCGGGGAGCTGTTTTTT; CDR3: CASSYGQGGELFF
size: NA; D: NA; V: TRBV28; J: TRBJ1-2; DNA: TGTGCCAGCGGTCGAGGGTTCTATGGCTACACCTTC; CDR3: CASGRGFYGYTF
size: NA; D: TRBD1; V: TRBV19; J: TRBJ1-5; DNA: TGTGCCAGTAGGCCAGTCGAAGCCTACACAGGGGAGGTTCAGCCCCAGCATTTT; CDR3: CASRPVEAYTGEVQPQHF
size: NA; D: TRBD1; V: TRBV19; J: TRBJ2-7; DNA: TGTGCCAGTAGTGGGGAGACAGGGGTCTCCTACGAGCAGTACTTC; CDR3: CASSGETGVSYEQYF
size: NA; D: NA; V: TRBV7-9; J: TRBJ2-7; DNA: TGTGCCAGCAGCTTGGTGCAGGGGCCCACCTACGAGCAGTACTTC; CDR3: CASSLVQGPTYEQYF
size: NA; D: NA; V: TRBV7-9; J: TRBJ1-3; DNA: TGTGCCAGCAGCTTCGGAGGGGAAAGTGGAAACACCATATATTTT; CDR3: CASSFGGESGNTIYF
size: NA; D: NA; V: TRBV28; J: TRBJ2-5; DNA: TGTGCCAGCAGCCACGGGAGTCTGGGGCAAGAGACCCAGTACTTC; CDR3: CASSHGSLGQETQYF
size: NA; D: NA; V: TRBV9; J: TRBJ2-1; DNA: TGTGCCAGCAGCCCTCTTGACGCGGCCGAGCAGTTCTTC; CDR3: CASSPLDAAEQFF
size: NA; D: TRBD2; V: TRBV7-9; J: TRBJ2-1; DNA: TGTGCCAGCGCTCCCGGGGGGGGCAATGAGCAGTTCTTC; CDR3: CASAPGGGNEQFF
size: NA; D: NA; V: TRBV18; J: TRBJ1-2; DNA: TGTGCCAGCTCACCACCGACAGATAACTATGGCTACACCTTC; CDR3: CASSPPTDNYGYTF
size: NA; D: TRBD2; V: TRBV5-4; J: TRBJ2-1; DNA: TGTGCCAGCAGCTCAGGGACTAGCGGGGGACCGCTTTCCTACAATGAGCAGTTCTTC; CDR3: CASSSGTSGGPLSYNEQFF
size: NA; D: NA; V: TRBV11-2; J: TRBJ2-7; DNA: TGTGCCAGCAGCTCCCCCAGGGAATACGAGCAGTACTTC; CDR3: CASSSPREYEQYF
size: NA; D: NA; V: TRBV7-6; J: TRBJ2-2; DNA: TGTGCCAGCGGTCCGGGGTATAGGGAGCTGTTTTTT; CDR3: CASGPGYRELFF
size: NA; D: NA; V: TRBV3-1/TRBV3-2; J: TRBJ1-3; DNA: TGTGCCAGCAGCCAAGGACGGGTCGGGGTCGACACCATATATTTT; CDR3: CASSQGRVGVDTIYF
size: once; D: NA; V: TRBV4-1; J: TRBJ1-2; DNA: TGCGCCAGCAGCCAAGTCAGCAGGTCCACCAGCTATGGCTACACCTTC; CDR3: CASSQVSRSTSYGYTF
size: NA; D: NA; V: TRBV9; J: TRBJ2-1; DNA: TGTGCCAGCAGCCCAGGGGGGTTCCTAGCCTACAATGAGCAGTTCTTC; CDR3: CASSPGGFLAYNEQFF
size: NA; D: TRBD1; V: TRBV7-9; J: TRBJ1-3; DNA: TGTGCCAGCAGCCCGCGACAGGGGCAAACTGGAAACACCATATATTTT; CDR3: CASSPRQGQTGNTIYF
size: NA; D: TRBD2; V: TRBV28; J: TRBJ2-1; DNA: TGTGCCAGTATACCCGGGACACATCTAGCGGGCCAGTTCTTC; CDR3: CASIPGTHLAGQFF
size: once; D: TRBD2; V: TRBV10-3; J: TRBJ2-1; DNA: TGTGCCATCAGCGCCGGCGGAGGGAGAGGGAGGGATGAGCAGTTCTTC; CDR3: CAISAGGGRGRDEQFF
size: NA; D: NA; V: TRBV29-1; J: TRBJ1-5; DNA: TGCAGCGTTGCTGGCAGTAGCAATCAGCCCCAGCATTTT; CDR3: CSVAGSSNQPQHF
size: NA; D: NA; V: TRBV7-2; J: TRBJ1-6; DNA: TGTGCCAGCAGCTTAGTTCGTAATTCACCCCTCCACTTT; CDR3: CASSLVRNSPLHF
size: NA; D: NA; V: TRBV27; J: TRBJ1-4; DNA: TGTGCCAGCAGTTTAGACCGGGGTGAAAAACTGTTTTTT; CDR3: CASSLDRGEKLFF
size: NA; D: NA; V: TRBV5-5; J: TRBJ2-5; DNA: TGTGCCAGCAGCTTTTTGCCAGGGGGGACGGAGACCCAGTACTTC; CDR3: CASSFLPGGTETQYF
size: NA; D: TRBD1; V: TRBV10-3; J: TRBJ1-5; DNA: TGTGCCATCAGCAGGGACAGCACTCAGCCCCAGCATTTT; CDR3: CAISRDSTQPQHF
size: NA; D: NA; V: TRBV10-1; J: TRBJ2-2; DNA: TGCCCCACCAGCCGACTCCCCGAGGGGGAGCTGTTTTTT; CDR3: CPTSRLPEGELFF
size: NA; D: NA; V: TRBV2; J: TRBJ1-6; DNA: TGTGCCAGCAGCGAAGGAGGTGTGACGAGAATCCCCCTCCACTTT; CDR3: CASSEGGVTRIPLHF
size: NA; D: NA; V: TRBV24-1; J: TRBJ2-3; DNA: TGTGCCACCAGTGGGGAGCGTACCGGGGACACCGAATACACAGATACGCAGTATTTT; CDR3: CATSGERTGDTEYTDTQYF
size: NA; D: TRBD1; V: TRBV12-3/TRBV12-4; J: TRBJ2-5; DNA: TGTGCCAGCAGTCCACAGGGGCAAGAGACCCAGTACTTC; CDR3: CASSPQGQETQYF
size: few; D: TRBD1; V: TRBV5-1; J: TRBJ1-5; DNA: TGCGCCAGCAGATCCGGGACAGGGGTGAATCAGCCCCAGCATTTT; CDR3: CASRSGTGVNQPQHF
size: few; D: NA; V: TRBV19; J: TRBJ1-1; DNA: TGTGCCAGTAGTATTTTCGGGACTGAAGCTTTCTTT; CDR3: CASSIFGTEAFF
size: NA; D: TRBD2; V: TRBV4-2; J: TRBJ2-1; DNA: TGTGCCAGCAGCCAAGGTCCGCGGGAGGGCCTCTACAATGAGCAGTTCTTC; CDR3: CASSQGPREGLYNEQFF
size: NA; D: TRBD1; V: TRBV27; J: TRBJ1-1; DNA: TGTGCCAGCAGCACACAGGGGAGCACTGAAGCTTTCTTT; CDR3: CASSTQGSTEAFF
size: NA; D: NA; V: TRBV7-8; J: TRBJ2-1; DNA: TGTGCCAGCAGCTTACGAGCTAGCGAGCAGTTCTTC; CDR3: CASSLRASEQFF
size: NA; D: TRBD2; V: TRBV30; J: TRBJ2-7; DNA: TGTGCCTGGAGTGTACAGACTAGCGGCGGGCAGTACTTC; CDR3: CAWSVQTSGGQYF
size: NA; D: TRBD1; V: TRBV5-1; J: TRBJ2-2; DNA: TGCGCCAGCAGCTTGAGACAGGGGGCGTTTATCGGGGAGCTGTTTTTT; CDR3: CASSLRQGAFIGELFF
size: NA; D: NA; V: TRBV30; J: TRBJ1-5; DNA: TGTGCCTGGAGTCCCGGGAGGGGGGTTGGAGGTCAGCCCCAGCATTTT; CDR3: CAWSPGRGVGGQPQHF
size: few; D: NA; V: TRBV5-1; J: TRBJ1-1; DNA: TGCGCCAGCAGCCAGGAAGACCCATATGAAGCTTTCTTT; CDR3: CASSQEDPYEAFF
size: once; D: NA; V: TRBV7-8; J: TRBJ1-1; DNA: TGTGCCAGCAGCCCCCGTGGGGGGGTGAACACTGAAGCTTTCTTT; CDR3: CASSPRGGVNTEAFF
size: few; D: TRBD2; V: TRBV5-1; J: TRBJ2-7; DNA: TGCGCCAGCAGCTTAGGGACTAGCGGGCTACTCTCCTACGAGCAGTACTTC; CDR3: CASSLGTSGLLSYEQYF
size: NA; D: NA; V: TRBV30; J: TRBJ2-5; DNA: TGTGCCTGGAGAAAAGGTCTAGCAATAGAGACCCAGTACTTC; CDR3: CAWRKGLAIETQYF
size: NA; D: NA; V: TRBV7-6; J: TRBJ2-7; DNA: TGTGCCAGCAGCCCCGGCGGTAGCGTGACCTACGAGCAGTACTTC; CDR3: CASSPGGSVTYEQYF
size: NA; D: NA; V: TRBV9; J: TRBJ2-1; DNA: TGTGCCAGCAGCGTAGGCGGGGATAGGAATGAGCAGTTCTTC; CDR3: CASSVGGDRNEQFF
size: NA; D: NA; V: TRBV27; J: TRBJ2-1; DNA: TGTGCCAGCAGCCCAGGGTGGCGGGGTAGTTACAATGAGCAGTTCTTC; CDR3: CASSPGWRGSYNEQFF
size: NA; D: NA; V: TRBV2; J: TRBJ1-1; DNA: TGTGCCAGCAGTGTTCGGCGGATTGAAGCTTTCTTT; CDR3: CASSVRRIEAFF
size: NA; D: NA; V: TRBV30; J: TRBJ1-1; DNA: TGTGCCTGGAGTGTATCGGGTAAGGGGACTGAAGCTTTCTTT; CDR3: CAWSVSGKGTEAFF
size: NA; D: NA; V: TRBV5-1; J: TRBJ1-6; DNA: TGCGCCAGCAGCTCCCCAGGGGACTCACCCCTCCACTTT; CDR3: CASSSPGDSPLHF
size: NA; D: TRBD1; V: TRBV5-6; J: TRBJ1-2; DNA: TGTGCCAGCACCCCAGACAGGGGCTTCTCAGGCTACACCTTC; CDR3: CASTPDRGFSGYTF
size: NA; D: TRBD1; V: TRBV29-1; J: TRBJ1-2; DNA: TGCAGCGCTAGGGACAGGGTCAATGGGGGCTACACCTTC; CDR3: CSARDRVNGGYTF
size: NA; D: NA; V: TRBV28; J: TRBJ1-1; DNA: TGTGCCAGCAGTCGGTTCCCTGAAGCTTTCTTT; CDR3: CASSRFPEAFF
size: NA; D: NA; V: TRBV7-9; J: TRBJ1-4; DNA: TGTGCCAGCAGCTTAGGGCGGGTTTTAGAGGAAAAACTGTTTTTT; CDR3: CASSLGRVLEEKLFF
size: NA; D: NA; V: TRBV7-3; J: TRBJ1-1; DNA: TGTGCCAGCAGCCCGGGGAGCGGGGCTGAAGCTTTCTTT; CDR3: CASSPGSGAEAFF
size: NA; D: TRBD2; V: TRBV6-1; J: TRBJ2-7; DNA: TGTGCCAGCAGTGCCCGACTAGCGGGAGGGGGGTCGGGGGAGCAGTACTTC; CDR3: CASSARLAGGGSGEQYF
size: NA; D: NA; V: TRBV5-1; J: TRBJ1-1; DNA: TGCGCCAGCAGCTGGACGGGACTGGGCACTGAAGCTTTCTTT; CDR3: CASSWTGLGTEAFF
size: NA; D: TRBD2; V: TRBV6-5; J: TRBJ2-2; DNA: TGTGCCAGCAGGGTTAGCGGGAGTCGGGGGGAGCTGTTTTTT; CDR3: CASRVSGSRGELFF
size: NA; D: TRBD1; V: TRBV30; J: TRBJ1-5; DNA: TGTGCCTGGAGGAATACAGGGGCCTACAATCAGCCCCAGCATTTT; CDR3: CAWRNTGAYNQPQHF
size: NA; D: TRBD1; V: TRBV3-1/TRBV3-2; J: TRBJ1-2; DNA: TGTGCCAGCAGCCAGGGACAGGGTTCTAACTATGGCTACACCTTC; CDR3: CASSQGQGSNYGYTF
size: NA; D: TRBD2; V: TRBV7-6; J: TRBJ2-3; DNA: TGTGCCAGCAGCTTACTAGCGGGGGAAGGAGATACGCAGTATTTT; CDR3: CASSLLAGEGDTQYF
size: few; D: TRBD1; V: TRBV11-1; J: TRBJ2-7; DNA: TGTGCCAGCAGCCGTGACAGGGGCCACGAGCAGTACTTC; CDR3: CASSRDRGHEQYF
size: NA; D: NA; V: TRBV5-4; J: TRBJ2-7; DNA: TGTGCCAGCAGCCCCGTATTAGGGGGCTCCTACGAGCAGTACTTC; CDR3: CASSPVLGGSYEQYF
size: NA; D: NA; V: TRBV28; J: TRBJ1-6; DNA: TGTGCCAGCATCCCCACCGGCGGTTCACCCCTCCACTTT; CDR3: CASIPTGGSPLHF